The next 25 T cell receptor beta chains were all read from a single sample in a study of shared clonotypes between healthy human individuals. Using immunoSEQ multiplex PCR, the repertoire was profiled, and TCRdb retains in-frame clones only, with some absent. The repertoire holds about 230,000 clones, with about 69% as singletons. The sequenced material came from memory CD4+ T cells sorted from blood. Subset denoted: CD45RA-negative fraction. These TCRs come from a man aged 25-40 years in good health.

There are a few counts of this clone. The chain carries TRBV9 and TRBJ2-1, with TRBD2 as a possible D gene (6 bases). Trimming removed 3 bases from V and 3 bases from J, with 16 bases in between. The CDR3 runs to 16 residues. Germline-derived CDR1 and CDR2 are SGDLS and YYNGEE. The CDR3 sequence is CASSGIADLRYNEQFF. The CDR3 nucleotides are TGTGCCAGCAGCGGAATAGCGGACCTTCGCTACAATGAGCAGTTCTTC.

This clone was seen a handful of times. The chain carries TRBV5-6 and TRBJ2-7; 9 nucleotides agree with TRBD2. With 6 bases clipped from V and 6 bases from J, the junction kept 7 bases outside the gene matches. The CDR3 length is 13 residues. Looked up from germline, CDR1 is SGHDT and CDR2 is YYEEEE. CDR3 DNA: TGTGCCAGCACCCCCAGCGGGGGGTCCGAGCAGTACTTC. Its protein product is CASTPSGGSEQYF. The whole variable domain, remainder taken from reference TRBV5-6 and TRBJ2-7, is DAGVTQSPTHLIKTRGQQVTLRCSPKSGHDTVSWYQQALGQGPQFIFQYYEEEERQRGNFPDRFSGHQFPNYSSELNVNALLLGDSALYLCASTPSGGSEQYFGPGTRLTVT.

This clone was picked up one time. This rearrangement joins TRBV9 to TRBJ2-1, with 8 bases aligning to TRBD1. The germline gives CDR1 SGDLS, CDR2 YYNGEE. The CDR3 is made up of 16 amino acids. J lost 1 base, V lost 0 bases, and 3 bases had no gene match. CDR3 nucleotide sequence: TGTGCCAGCAGCGTAGAGCAGGGGGCATCCTACAATGAGCAGTTCTTC. Amino acid sequence: CASSVEQGASYNEQFF.

The chain combines TRBV25-1 with TRBJ2-1, with D possibly called TRBD1 or TRBD2 (6 bases each). Trimming removed 0 bases at V and 8 bases at J, with 17 bases between. The CDR3 covers 16 residues. Germline V gene sequence: CDR1 MGHDK, CDR2 SYGVNS. CDR3 in amino acids: CASSEYIRGQGYEQFF. CDR3 sequence (DNA): TGTGCCAGCAGTGAATATATTCGGGGGCAGGGATATGAGCAGTTCTTC.

This chain links TRBV21-1 with TRBJ2-5; whether TRBD2, the table's D call, matches the DNA was not checked. TRBV21-1 is a pseudogene. CDR3 length equals 16 residues. Written as DNA, the CDR3 is TGTGCCAGCAGCAAAGTTACTAGCGGGAGATTTGAGACCCAGTACTTC. Translated: CASSKVTSGRFETQYF.

The V and J genes are TRBV20-1 and TRBJ2-1; D gene unclear. The V end was cut by 3 bases, the J end by 6 bases, with 6 bases between. Germline assignment: CDR1 DFQATT and CDR2 SNEGSKA (reference sequence). CDR3 length: 11 residues. CDR3: CSASNRNEQFF. The CDR3, as DNA: TGCAGTGCTAGTAACCGCAATGAGCAGTTCTTC.

The sample holds a few counts of this clone. V and J are TRBV4-2 and TRBJ2-7; 7 bases map to TRBD2. Germline lookup yields CDR1 LGHNA and CDR2 YNFKEQ. The CDR3 totals 15 residues. The V gene end was trimmed by 1 base and the J gene end by 6 bases; junction bases not matched to a gene: 9. This chain's CDR3 is CASSQGRRGSSEQYF. The CDR3 coding sequence is TGTGCCAGCAGCCAAGGGCGGCGGGGGAGTAGCGAGCAGTACTTC.

The chain combines TRBV5-6 with TRBJ2-7; 9 nucleotides align to TRBD2. The ends lost 2 bases at V and 0 bases at J; junction bases unmatched: 3. Germline V lookup: CDR1 SGHDT, CDR2 YYEEEE. This CDR3 is built from 15 residues. This CDR3 is CASSFGGRASYEQYF. CDR3 coding DNA: TGTGCCAGCAGCTTTGGCGGGAGGGCCTCCTACGAGCAGTACTTC.

The chain recombines TRBV5-6 with TRBJ2-1; 9 nucleotides align to TRBD2. The germline V gene has CDR1 SGHDT and CDR2 YYEEEE. The CDR3 runs 17 residues. The J segment lost 1 base and the V segment lost 0 bases, leaving 5 bases of the junction unmatched. The CDR3 DNA is TGTGCCAGCAGCTTGGTAGGGAGCGGGGGGTCCTACAATGAGCAGTTCTTC. Amino acid sequence: CASSLVGSGGSYNEQFF. The complete variable domain, with remaining parts taken from reference TRBV5-6 and TRBJ2-1, reads DAGVTQSPTHLIKTRGQQVTLRCSPKSGHDTVSWYQQALGQGPQFIFQYYEEEERQRGNFPDRFSGHQFPNYSSELNVNALLLGDSALYLCASSLVGSGGSYNEQFFGPGTRLTVL.

V usage is TRBV2 and J usage is TRBJ2-1, with TRBD1 matching over 10 bases. This CDR3 spans 15 amino acids. CDR1 and CDR2 (germline): SNHLY, FYNNEI. V lost 10 bases and J lost 7; bases outside the gene matches: 13. The CDR3 DNA follows: TGTGCCAACTCGCCCGGGACAGGGGTCGGGAATGAGCAGTTCTTC. Translated, it gives CANSPGTGVGNEQFF.

This clone occurred a few times. CDR3: CASSLRHVRGYTF. CDR3 nucleotide sequence: TGTGCCAGCAGCTTACGACACGTCCGCGGCTACACCTTC. The gene calls are TRBV13 and TRBJ1-2; D remains unclear. The CDR3 is made up of 13 amino acids. The V gene's germline CDR1 is PRHDT and CDR2 FYEKMQ (reference sequence). The germline V and J ends were trimmed by 2 bases and 8 bases, with 12 bases remaining between them.

V and J are TRBV29-1 and TRBJ2-1; D uncertain. The germline V gene has CDR1 SQVTM and CDR2 ANQGSEA. Trimming took 5 bases from V and 5 from J, leaving 13 bases between them. The CDR3 is 13 residues long. The CDR3: CSVTWATHNEQFF. The CDR3, as DNA: TGCAGCGTTACCTGGGCCACCCACAATGAGCAGTTCTTC.

The chain recombines TRBV7-2 with TRBJ1-3; 8 bases are a match to TRBD1. CDR3 length: 16 residues. Germline CDR1 and CDR2: SGHTA and FQGNSA. J lost 0 bases, V lost 4 bases, and 5 bases had no gene match. The DNA of the CDR3 is TGTGCCAGCAGCTCCAACACAGGGGGCTCTGGAAACACCATATATTTT. It codes for CASSSNTGGSGNTIYF.

The chain is built from TRBV2 and TRBJ2-1, with D perhaps matching TRBD2 (6 bases). Germline V gene sequence: CDR1 SNHLY, CDR2 FYNNEI. The V and J ends lost 3 bases and 8 bases respectively, with 8 bases between them. The CDR3 covers 12 residues. The CDR3 spells CASSERDYEQFF. The CDR3 nucleotides are TGTGCCAGCAGTGAGAGGGACTATGAGCAGTTCTTC.

This clone was counted only a few times. This chain links TRBV27 with TRBJ2-1; the D is unclear. The CDR3 extends over 11 amino acids. Germline CDR1 reads MNHEY; CDR2 reads SMNVEV (reference sequence). Trimming cost V 1 base and J 5 bases, with 0 bases left between them. The CDR3 reads CASSLYNEQFF. CDR3 in DNA: TGTGCCAGCAGTTTATACAATGAGCAGTTCTTC.

V is TRBV5-1 and J is TRBJ1-5, with unresolved D. The CDR3 spans 13 residues. The ends were cut back, 0 bases at V and 6 bases at J, with 7 bases in the middle. CDR1 is SGHRS and CDR2 is YFSETQ in the germline V gene. DNA of the CDR3: TGCGCCAGCAGCTTGGAACGGGGTCAGCCCCAGCATTTT. Translated, it gives CASSLERGQPQHF. Looking up the rest from reference TRBV5-1 and TRBJ1-5 gives the full variable domain: KAGVTQTPRYLIKTRGQQVTLSCSPISGHRSVSWYQQTPGQGLQFLFEYFSETQRNKGNFPGRFSGRQFSNSRSEMNVSTLELGDSALYLCASSLERGQPQHFGDGTRLSIL.

The chain combines TRBV5-1 with TRBJ2-3, with D possibly being TRBD2 (6 bases). Trimming took off 4 bases at V and 6 bases at J, with 12 bases between the two ends. The V gene's germline CDR1 is SGHRS and CDR2 YFSETQ. The CDR3 runs 13 residues. CDR3 amino acids: CASSISGRDTQYF. CDR3 nucleotides: TGCGCCAGCAGCATTAGCGGTCGGGATACGCAGTATTTT.

V usage is TRBV5-6 and J usage is TRBJ1-2, with D maybe TRBD1 (5 bases). Germline V gives CDR1 SGHDT, CDR2 YYEEEE. CDR3 length: 14 amino acids. V gave up 4 bases and J gave up 7 bases, with 17 bases separating them. CDR3 coding DNA: TGTGCCAGCAGCCCGGGACGGACGACTAGTGGCTACACCTTC. This codes for CASSPGRTTSGYTF.

This chain connects TRBV29-1 to TRBJ2-2, with a tentative D call TRBD2 (5 bases). The germline CDR1 and CDR2 sequences are SQVTM and ANQGSEA. The CDR3 is 14 amino acids. Deletions cut 8 bases from V and 0 bases from J, with 13 bases between. Here the CDR3 reads CSFLTGTNTGELFF. The CDR3 nucleotides are TGCAGCTTTTTGACCGGGACGAACACCGGGGAGCTGTTTTTT.

This clone has a handful of counts. Other nucleotide sequences in the sample specify the same CDR3. The genes are TRBV9 and TRBJ1-4; D is possibly TRBD1 (5 bases). The V end lost 1 base, the J end lost 3 bases, and 7 bases lay between the germline ends. Germline V gene lookup returns CDR1 SGDLS and CDR2 YYNGEE. CDR3 size: 14 residues. CDR3 nucleotide sequence: TGTGCCAGCAGCGTACAGGGAGCTAATGAAAAACTGTTTTTT. Encoded protein: CASSVQGANEKLFF.

This chain uses TRBV29-1 with TRBJ2-7; the match to TRBD1 covers 11 bases. CDR3 size: 12 residues. Germline V lookup: CDR1 SQVTM, CDR2 ANQGSEA. V trimming: 6 bases; J trimming: 3 bases; junction bases outside the gene matches: 1. CDR3 sequence (DNA): TGCAGCGTCGGGACAGGGGGCTACGAGCAGTACTTC. Translated, it gives CSVGTGGYEQYF.

The chain carries TRBV28 and TRBJ2-7, with D unclear. Germline V CDR1 and CDR2: MDHEN, SYDVKM. CDR3 length: 14 amino acids. The V end lost 4 bases, the J end lost 0 bases, and 10 bases lay between the germline ends. The DNA for the CDR3 is TGTGCCAGCAGTTGGTCACGGTCCTCCTACGAGCAGTACTTC. Translating gives CASSWSRSSYEQYF. Complete variable domain (other parts from reference TRBV28 and TRBJ2-7): DVKVTQSSRYLVKRTGEKVFLECVQDMDHENMFWYRQDPGLGLRLIYFSYDVKMKEKGDIPEGYSVSREKKERFSLILESASTNQTSMYLCASSWSRSSYEQYFGPGTRLTVT.

This chain links TRBV11-1 with TRBJ2-7; weak D call: TRBD1 (5 bases). The CDR3 extends over 13 amino acids. Trimming took off 1 base at V and 5 bases at J, with 9 bases between the two ends. Germline assignment: CDR1 SGHAT and CDR2 FQDESV (reference sequence). In nucleotides, the CDR3 is TGTGCCAGCAGCTTAGAAAGGGGCGACGAGCAGTACTTC. This codes for CASSLERGDEQYF.

V gene TRBV29-1 combines with J gene TRBJ1-5; no firm D call. Trimming cost V 4 bases and J 3 bases, with 7 bases left between them. The CDR3 sequence is 12 residues long. Germline V gene sequence: CDR1 SQVTM, CDR2 ANQGSEA. Here the CDR3 reads CSVADFNQPQHF. The DNA for the CDR3 is TGCAGCGTTGCAGACTTCAATCAGCCCCAGCATTTT.

This rearrangement joins TRBV6-5 to TRBJ2-5; D possibly corresponds to TRBD2 (5 bases). V shed 7 bases and J shed 7 bases, with 16 bases lying between them. The CDR3 has 13 amino acids. Germline CDR1 MNHEY, CDR2 SVGAGI. This chain's CDR3 is CASTSLMAGTQYF. The CDR3 DNA reads as TGTGCCAGCACCTCCCTAATGGCGGGGACCCAGTACTTC.